Listed here is a single TCR beta chain. These data are taken from a study of T cell responses to AZD1222 COVID-19 vaccine. About the study: Samples with a second dose at about 4 or about 12 weeks were pooled together.

Profiled with immunoSEQ multiplex PCR; TCRdb holds only in-frame clones, not every one. The table includes around 140,000 clones, more than 75% detected once. This TCR came from an adult in good health. Here the sequenced sample was peripheral blood, taken on day 0 of AZD1222 vaccination.

The CDR3 reads CASSILSGGNQETQYF. CDR3 DNA: TGTGCCAGTAGTATTCTGAGCGGGGGGAATCAAGAGACCCAGTACTTC. The chain couples TRBV19 to TRBJ2-5, with TRBD2 matching 9 bases. The V segment lost 3 bases and the J segment 2 bases; nucleotides outside the gene matches: 7. Germline CDR1 reads LNHDA; CDR2 reads SQIVND (reference sequence). CDR3 length: 16 amino acids. Full variable domain (missing parts from reference TRBV19 and TRBJ2-5): DGGITQSPKYLFRKEGQNVTLSCEQNLNHDAMYWYRQDPGQGLRLIYYSQIVNDFQKGDIAEGYSVSREKKESFPLTVTSAQKNPTAFYLCASSILSGGNQETQYFGPGTRLLVL.